The TCR beta chain described here comes from a study of shared T cell receptors in the human thymus. Trimming removed 1 base from V and 3 bases from J; junction bases left unmatched: 5. The CDR3 is 15 amino acids. The germline V gene has CDR1 MDHEN and CDR2 SYDVKM. TCRdb's copy holds only in-frame clones and misses some; the assay was immunoSEQ multiplex PCR. The repertoire has 720,000 or so clones, over 75% of them found once; the top ten carry under 0.012%. These data were also reused for a study on human thymus T cells. As that study records: Corrective cardiac surgery supplied the resected thymus tissue. Among thymic and blood repertoires, usage of V and J genes appeared biased. As related research reported, thymic repertoires overlapped highly among unrelated individuals.

The receptor comes from a girl under two years old with a congenital heart defect. V and J are TRBV28 and TRBJ1-1; the match to TRBD1 covers 7 bases. What was sequenced was thymocytes. CDR3 loop: CASSLSNGTDTEAFF. The CDR3 DNA reads TGTGCCAGCAGTTTATCGAACGGGACAGACACTGAAGCTTTCTTT.